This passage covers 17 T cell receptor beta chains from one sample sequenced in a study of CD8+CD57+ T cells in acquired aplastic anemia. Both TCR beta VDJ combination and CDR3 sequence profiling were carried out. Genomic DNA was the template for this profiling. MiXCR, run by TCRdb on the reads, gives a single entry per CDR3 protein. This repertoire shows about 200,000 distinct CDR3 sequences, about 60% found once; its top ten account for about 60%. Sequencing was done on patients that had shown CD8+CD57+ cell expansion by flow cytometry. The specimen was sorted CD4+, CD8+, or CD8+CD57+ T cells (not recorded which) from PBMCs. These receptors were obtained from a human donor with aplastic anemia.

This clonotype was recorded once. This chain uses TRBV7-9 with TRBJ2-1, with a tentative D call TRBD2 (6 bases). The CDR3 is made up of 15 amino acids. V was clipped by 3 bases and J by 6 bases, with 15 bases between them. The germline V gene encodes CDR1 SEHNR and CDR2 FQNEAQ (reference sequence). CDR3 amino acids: CASSLVASAPNEQFF. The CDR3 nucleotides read TGTGCCAGCAGCTTGGTGGCTAGCGCGCCCAATGAGCAGTTCTTC.

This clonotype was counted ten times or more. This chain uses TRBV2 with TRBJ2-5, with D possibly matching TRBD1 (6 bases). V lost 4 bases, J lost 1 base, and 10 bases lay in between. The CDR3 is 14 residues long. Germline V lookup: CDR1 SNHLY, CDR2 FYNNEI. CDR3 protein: CASSAGHFQETQYF. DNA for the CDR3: TGTGCCAGCAGTGCGGGACACTTCCAAGAGACCCAGTACTTC.

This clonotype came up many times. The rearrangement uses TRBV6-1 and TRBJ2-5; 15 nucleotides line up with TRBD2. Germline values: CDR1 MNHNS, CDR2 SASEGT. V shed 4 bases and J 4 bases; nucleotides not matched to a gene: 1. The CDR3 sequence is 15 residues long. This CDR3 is CASSGTSGGAETQYF. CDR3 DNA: TGTGCCAGCAGTGGGACTAGCGGGGGGGCAGAGACCCAGTACTTC.

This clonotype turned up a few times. CDR3 protein: CASSEGAWAERETQYF. CDR3 DNA: TGTGCCAGCAGTGAAGGAGCCTGGGCGGAACGAGAGACCCAGTACTTC. The V gene is TRBV2, the J gene TRBJ2-5; D ambiguous. V was pared by 1 base and J by 4 bases, with 16 bases between. Germline V gives CDR1 SNHLY, CDR2 FYNNEI. This CDR3 spans 16 amino acids.

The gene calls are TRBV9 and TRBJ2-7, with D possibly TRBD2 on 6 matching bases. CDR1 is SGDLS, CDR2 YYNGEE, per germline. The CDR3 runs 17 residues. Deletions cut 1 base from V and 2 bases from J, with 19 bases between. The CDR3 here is CASSVNPGGNNPYEQYF. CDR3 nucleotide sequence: TGTGCCAGCAGCGTAAATCCCGGAGGGAACAATCCCTACGAGCAGTACTTC.

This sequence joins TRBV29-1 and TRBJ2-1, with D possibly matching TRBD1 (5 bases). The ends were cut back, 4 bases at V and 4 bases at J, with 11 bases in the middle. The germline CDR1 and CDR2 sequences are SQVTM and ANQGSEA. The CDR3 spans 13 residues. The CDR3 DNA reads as TGCAGCGTTGCCCTATACAGGTACAATGAGCAGTTCTTC. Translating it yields CSVALYRYNEQFF.

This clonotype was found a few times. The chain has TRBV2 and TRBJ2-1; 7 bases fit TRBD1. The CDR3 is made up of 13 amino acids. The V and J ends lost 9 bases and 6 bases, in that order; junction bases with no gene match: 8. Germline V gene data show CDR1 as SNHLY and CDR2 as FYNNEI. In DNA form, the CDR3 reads TGTGCCAGTGACAGGGTTATAGGCAATGAGCAGTTCTTC. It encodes CASDRVIGNEQFF.

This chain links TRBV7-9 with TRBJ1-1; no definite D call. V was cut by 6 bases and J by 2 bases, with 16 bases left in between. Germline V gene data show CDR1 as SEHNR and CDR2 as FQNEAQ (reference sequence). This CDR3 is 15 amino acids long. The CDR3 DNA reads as TGTGCCAGCAGTTGGAGTTCAGAGGCTAACACTGAAGCTTTCTTT. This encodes CASSWSSEANTEAFF.

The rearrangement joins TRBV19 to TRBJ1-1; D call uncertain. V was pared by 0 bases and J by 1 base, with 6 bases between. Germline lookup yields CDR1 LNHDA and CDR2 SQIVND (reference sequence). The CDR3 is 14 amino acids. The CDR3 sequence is CASSIERGNTEAFF. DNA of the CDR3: TGTGCCAGTAGTATAGAGCGAGGGAACACTGAAGCTTTCTTT.

For the CDR3, the DNA is TGTGCCAGCAGTCCGAACCTACAGGGGGCGAGCCTTAATTCACCCCTCCACTTT. Protein: CASSPNLQGASLNSPLHF. The V call is TRBV2, the J call TRBJ1-6, with 9 positions matching TRBD1. Germline V gives CDR1 SNHLY, CDR2 FYNNEI. The trim removed 5 bases at V and 6 bases at J, leaving 14 bases unmatched. The CDR3 is made up of 18 amino acids.

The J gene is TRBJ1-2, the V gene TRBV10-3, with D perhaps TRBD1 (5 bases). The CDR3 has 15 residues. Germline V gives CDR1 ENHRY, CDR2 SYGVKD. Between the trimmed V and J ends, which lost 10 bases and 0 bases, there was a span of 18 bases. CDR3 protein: CATIQAMSSNYGYTF. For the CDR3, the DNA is TGTGCCACGATACAGGCTATGAGCTCTAACTATGGCTACACCTTC.

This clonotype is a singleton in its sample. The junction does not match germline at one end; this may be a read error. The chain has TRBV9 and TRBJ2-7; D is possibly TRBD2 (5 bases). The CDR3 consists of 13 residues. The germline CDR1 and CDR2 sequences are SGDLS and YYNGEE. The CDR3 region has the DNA TGCGCTAGCAGCTTGCAACGGACTGACGAGCAGTACTTC. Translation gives CASSLQRTDEQYF.

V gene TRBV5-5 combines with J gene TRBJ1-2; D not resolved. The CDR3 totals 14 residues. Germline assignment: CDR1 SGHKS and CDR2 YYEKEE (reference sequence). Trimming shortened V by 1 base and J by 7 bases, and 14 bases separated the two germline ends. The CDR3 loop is CASSLTGFRSGYTF. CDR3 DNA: TGTGCCAGCAGCTTGACCGGGTTCCGGAGTGGCTACACCTTC.

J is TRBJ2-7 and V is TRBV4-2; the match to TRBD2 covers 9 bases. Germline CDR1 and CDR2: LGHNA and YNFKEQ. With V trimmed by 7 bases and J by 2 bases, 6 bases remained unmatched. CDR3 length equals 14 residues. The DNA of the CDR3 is TGTGCCAGCACCTCGCGGACTAGCGCCTACGAGCAGTACTTC. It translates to CASTSRTSAYEQYF.

The DNA of the CDR3 is TGCGCCAGCAGCTTGGGGGGACAGGAGAACTACGAGCAGTACTTC. It specifies CASSLGGQENYEQYF. V and J are TRBV5-1 and TRBJ2-7, with TRBD1 matching over 8 bases. The CDR3 extends over 15 amino acids. Trimming at V came to 0 bases and at J to 3 bases, leaving 5 bases not matched to a gene. The V gene's germline CDR1 is SGHRS and CDR2 YFSETQ.

The chain's CDR3 is CASSYSRLYRTGEQYF. The CDR3 DNA sequence: TGTGCCAGCAGCTACTCCCGATTATACAGGACAGGGGAGCAGTACTTC. V is TRBV9 and J is TRBJ2-7; 8 bases are shared with TRBD1. The CDR3 is 16 amino acids. CDR1 is SGDLS and CDR2 is YYNGEE in the germline V gene. J lost 7 bases, V lost 4 bases, and 16 bases had no gene match. Full variable domain (missing parts from reference TRBV9 and TRBJ2-7): DSGVTQTPKHLITATGQRVTLRCSPRSGDLSVYWYQQSLDQGLQFLIQYYNGEERAKGNILERFSAQQFPDLHSELNLSSLELGDSALYFCASSYSRLYRTGEQYFGPGTRLTVT.

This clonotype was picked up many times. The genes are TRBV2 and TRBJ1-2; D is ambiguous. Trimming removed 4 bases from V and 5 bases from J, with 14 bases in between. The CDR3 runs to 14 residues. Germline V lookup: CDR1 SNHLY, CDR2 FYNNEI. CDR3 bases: TGTGCCAGCAGTGCAGGCATTCCTGGATATGGCTACACCTTC. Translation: CASSAGIPGYGYTF.